Presented here are 15 T cell receptor beta chains from one specimen sequenced in a study of T cell changes during pregnancy in multiple sclerosis. Measured with immunoSEQ multiplex PCR; TCRdb has only the in-frame clones, and not every one. The top ten clones hold about 2.3% of a sample with some 70,000 clones, 91% of them seen once. Material: peripheral blood, obtained in the first trimester of pregnancy. The receptors stem from a female donor with multiple sclerosis, enrolled in a pregnancy study.

This chain connects TRBV6-5 to TRBJ1-1; a possible D gene is TRBD1 (5 bases). The CDR3 is made up of 13 amino acids. Trimming removed 4 bases from V and 7 bases from J, with 13 bases in between. Germline CDR1 and CDR2: MNHEY and SVGAGI. For the CDR3, the DNA is TGTGCCAGCAGTTCCCGGAGACAGATTGAAGCTTTCTTT. It encodes CASSSRRQIEAFF.

The chain is built from TRBV13 and TRBJ2-1, with D tentatively TRBD1 (6 bases). The CDR3 has 15 amino acids. Germline-derived CDR1 and CDR2 are PRHDT and FYEKMQ (reference sequence). Trimming left V 6 bases short and J 0 bases short, with 12 bases between. CDR3 in amino acids: CASREQGSSYNEQFF. CDR3 DNA sequence: TGTGCCAGCAGGGAGCAGGGGAGCTCCTACAATGAGCAGTTCTTC.

The gene calls are TRBV2 and TRBJ1-2, with 11 bases fitting TRBD1. Germline values: CDR1 SNHLY, CDR2 FYNNEI. The CDR3 spans 14 residues. The V gene end was trimmed by 6 bases and the J gene end by 8 bases; junction bases not matched to a gene: 8. The CDR3 reads CASSPGQGGRGYTF. In DNA form, the CDR3 reads TGTGCCAGCAGCCCGGGACAGGGGGGACGAGGCTACACCTTC.

V is TRBV5-6 and J is TRBJ1-4; 8 nucleotides agree with TRBD1. Germline CDR1 is SGHDT and CDR2 is YYEEEE. The CDR3 has 15 amino acids. With V trimmed by 0 bases and J by 5 bases, 3 bases remained unmatched. CDR3 amino acids: CASSLAGTGNEKLFF. The CDR3 DNA sequence: TGTGCCAGCAGCTTGGCCGGGACAGGAAATGAAAAACTGTTTTTT. Supplemented by reference TRBV5-6 and TRBJ1-4, the full variable domain reads DAGVTQSPTHLIKTRGQQVTLRCSPKSGHDTVSWYQQALGQGPQFIFQYYEEEERQRGNFPDRFSGHQFPNYSSELNVNALLLGDSALYLCASSLAGTGNEKLFFGSGTQLSVL.

CDR3 amino acids: CASSELVQETQYF. The CDR3 bases are TGTGCCAGCAGTGAACTAGTGCAAGAGACCCAGTACTTC. V gene TRBV2 combines with J gene TRBJ2-5; D remains ambiguous. Per the germline V gene, CDR1 is SNHLY and CDR2 is FYNNEI. CDR3 length equals 13 residues. The germline V and J ends were trimmed by 2 bases and 2 bases, with 6 bases remaining between them.

The rearrangement links TRBV28 to TRBJ2-2, with 7 bases lining up with TRBD2. Losses at the gene ends were 3 bases for V and 7 bases for J; bases not matched to a gene: 8. The CDR3 runs 15 residues. Germline values: CDR1 MDHEN, CDR2 SYDVKM. Here the CDR3 reads CASSFWGGSGGELFF. In nucleotides, the CDR3 is TGTGCCAGCAGTTTTTGGGGCGGGAGTGGCGGGGAGCTGTTTTTT.

V usage is TRBV7-2 and J usage is TRBJ2-3, with D uncertain. This CDR3 comprises 14 residues. The V and J ends lost 5 bases and 0 bases respectively, with 9 bases between them. In germline, CDR1 is SGHTA, CDR2 FQGNSA. The CDR3 DNA reads TGTGCCAGCAGCCCCTTGAGGAGCACAGATACGCAGTATTTT. Its protein product is CASSPLRSTDTQYF.

The genes are TRBV7-2 and TRBJ1-3; 7 nucleotides match TRBD1. Per the germline V gene, CDR1 is SGHTA and CDR2 is FQGNSA. There are 14 residues in the CDR3. V shed 6 bases, J shed 0 bases, and the junction held 2 bases outside the gene matches. The CDR3 sequence: CASRSGGSGNTIYF. DNA of the CDR3: TGTGCCAGCAGATCAGGGGGCTCTGGAAACACCATATATTTT.

This chain joins TRBV19 and TRBJ2-7, with TRBD1 matching over 8 bases. CDR1 and CDR2 from the germline V gene are LNHDA and SQIVND (reference sequence). Trimming cost V 4 bases and J 4 bases; bases outside gene matches: 3. This CDR3 contains 13 residues. This chain's CDR3 is CASSKDREYEQYF. The CDR3 DNA sequence: TGTGCCAGTAGTAAGGACAGGGAATACGAGCAGTACTTC. Supplemented by reference TRBV19 and TRBJ2-7, the full variable domain reads DGGITQSPKYLFRKEGQNVTLSCEQNLNHDAMYWYRQDPGQGLRLIYYSQIVNDFQKGDIAEGYSVSREKKESFPLTVTSAQKNPTAFYLCASSKDREYEQYFGPGTRLTVT.

In nucleotides, the CDR3 is TGTGCCAGTACCCAGGGACTAGCGGGAGCCTACGAGCAGTACTTC. Translated, it gives CASTQGLAGAYEQYF. V usage is TRBV19 and J usage is TRBJ2-7, with 14 bases matching TRBD2. Germline values: CDR1 LNHDA, CDR2 SQIVND (reference sequence). The CDR3 contains 15 residues. The V gene end was trimmed by 7 bases and the J gene end by 2 bases; junction bases not matched to a gene: 4.

This clone was seen a single time. This chain uses TRBV11-2 with TRBJ2-2; a possible D gene is TRBD1 (6 bases). Trimming shortened V by 6 bases and J by 1 base, and 9 bases separated the two germline ends. The CDR3 extends over 14 amino acids. From germline, CDR1 is SGHAT and CDR2 FQNNGV. The CDR3 protein is CASRRGWNTGELFF. Here the CDR3 DNA reads TGTGCCAGCAGAAGGGGGTGGAACACCGGGGAGCTGTTTTTT. Full variable domain (missing parts from reference TRBV11-2 and TRBJ2-2): EAGVAQSPRYKIIEKRQSVAFWCNPISGHATLYWYQQILGQGPKLLIQFQNNGVVDDSQLPKDRFSAERLKGVDSTLKIQPAKLEDSAVYLCASRRGWNTGELFFGEGSRLTVL.

This chain connects TRBV6-1 to TRBJ2-7; 8 nucleotides match TRBD1. The CDR3 contains 13 residues. Trimming took 6 bases from V and 4 from J; bases not matched to a gene: 5. Per the germline V gene, CDR1 is MNHNS and CDR2 is SASEGT. The CDR3 here is CASRGRGLYEQYF. The CDR3 nucleotides are TGTGCCAGCAGAGGCAGGGGGCTGTACGAGCAGTACTTC.

The table lists this clone with a count of one. This chain uses TRBV9 with TRBJ2-3, with D tentatively TRBD2 (6 bases). In germline, CDR1 is SGDLS, CDR2 YYNGEE. V shed 1 base and J shed 0 bases, with 9 bases lying between them. CDR3 size: 15 residues. The CDR3 region is CASSVTGGSTDTQYF. As DNA, the CDR3 is TGTGCCAGCAGCGTAACCGGAGGGAGCACAGATACGCAGTATTTT.

V gene TRBV6-1 combines with J gene TRBJ2-1; 13 bases match TRBD2. V gave up 7 bases and J gave up 6 bases; unmatched junction bases: 6. The V gene's germline CDR1 is MNHNS and CDR2 SASEGT. This CDR3 has 15 amino acids. The CDR3 reads CASTRTSGSGNEQFF. In nucleotides, the CDR3 is TGTGCCAGCACCCGGACTAGCGGGAGTGGCAATGAGCAGTTCTTC.

This chain uses TRBV9 with TRBJ2-1; 9 nucleotides match TRBD1. From germline, CDR1 is SGDLS and CDR2 YYNGEE. J was trimmed by 7 bases and V by 0 bases; bases with no gene match: 5. The CDR3 sequence is 15 residues long. Here the CDR3 DNA reads TGTGCCAGCAGCGTAGACACAGGGGGCGCGAATGAGCAGTTCTTC. Translation: CASSVDTGGANEQFF.